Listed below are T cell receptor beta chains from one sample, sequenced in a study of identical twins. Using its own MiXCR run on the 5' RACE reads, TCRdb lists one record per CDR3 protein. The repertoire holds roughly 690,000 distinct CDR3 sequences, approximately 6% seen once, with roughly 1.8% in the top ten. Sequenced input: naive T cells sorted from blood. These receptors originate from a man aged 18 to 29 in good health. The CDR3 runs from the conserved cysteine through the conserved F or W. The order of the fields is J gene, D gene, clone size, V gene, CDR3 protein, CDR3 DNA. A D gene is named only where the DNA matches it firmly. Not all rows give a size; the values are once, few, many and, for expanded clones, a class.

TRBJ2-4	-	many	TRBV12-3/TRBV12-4	CASSSGSKNIQYF	TGTGCCAGCAGTTCAGGGAGCAAAAACATTCAGTACTTC
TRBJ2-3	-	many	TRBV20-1	CSESTFTDTQYF	TGCAGTGAAAGCACATTCACAGATACGCAGTATTTT
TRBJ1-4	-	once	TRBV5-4	CASSLEPTNEKLFF	TGTGCCAGCAGCTTGGAACCGACTAATGAAAAACTGTTTTTT
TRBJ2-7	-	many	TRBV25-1	CASSEWGRVREQYF	TGTGCCAGCAGTGAATGGGGCAGGGTACGCGAGCAGTACTTC
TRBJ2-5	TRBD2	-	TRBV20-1	CSATPLAGDAETQYF	TGCAGTGCTACGCCACTAGCGGGAGATGCAGAGACCCAGTACTTC
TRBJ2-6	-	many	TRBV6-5	CASSYSLDSGANVLTF	TGTGCCAGCAGTTACTCTTTGGACAGTGGGGCCAACGTCCTGACTTTC
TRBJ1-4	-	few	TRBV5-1	CASRDLEREKLFF	TGCGCCAGCAGGGACCTCGAGCGGGAAAAACTGTTTTTT
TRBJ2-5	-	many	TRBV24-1	CATSERTGWETQYF	TGTGCCACCAGTGAGCGAACAGGGTGGGAGACCCAGTACTTC
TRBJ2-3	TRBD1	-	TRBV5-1	CASSDGQGLYTDTQYF	TGCGCCAGCAGCGATGGACAGGGGCTATACACAGATACGCAGTATTTT
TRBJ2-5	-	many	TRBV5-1	CASSSAKQETQYF	TGCGCCAGCAGCTCGGCGAAACAAGAGACCCAGTACTTC
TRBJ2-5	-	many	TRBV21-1	CASSKEGIQETQYF	TGTGCCAGCAGCAAAGAGGGGATCCAAGAGACCCAGTACTTC
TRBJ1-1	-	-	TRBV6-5	CASSRLGEAFF	TGTGCCAGCAGTCGTTTGGGGGAAGCTTTCTTT
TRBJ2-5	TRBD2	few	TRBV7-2	CASSLTSGRPQETQYF	TGTGCCAGCAGCTTGACTAGCGGGAGGCCCCAAGAGACCCAGTACTTC
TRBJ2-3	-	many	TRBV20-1	CSARETSLNTQYF	TGCAGTGCTAGGGAGACCTCCCTGAATACGCAGTATTTT
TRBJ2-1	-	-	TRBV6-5	CARSLRRFF	TGTGCCAGATCCCTCCGACGGTTCTTC
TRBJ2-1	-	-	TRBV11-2	CASSLEGIYMDEQFF	TGTGCCAGCAGCTTAGAAGGTATCTATATGGATGAGCAGTTCTTC
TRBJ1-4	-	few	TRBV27	CASSSISTAINEKLFF	TGTGCCAGCAGTTCTATCTCTACAGCGATTAATGAAAAACTGTTTTTT